One and the same sample provided the 8 T cell receptor beta chains below, sequenced in a study of T cell repertoires in cytomegalovirus infection. TCRdb re-called the reads through MiXCR, storing one row per CDR3 protein. The sample shows under 250,000 distinct CDR3 sequences, roughly 6.5% of them seen only once. The sample was PBMCs. Receptors were obtained from a human donor in good health (CMV status not recorded). Some clones in this sample may be carry-over from other donors' samples.

This clonotype was seen many times. CDR3 sequence reads: CSARDRQGRNTIYF. The CDR3 coding sequence is TGCAGTGCTAGAGATCGACAGGGGCGAAACACCATATATTTT. The chain employs TRBV20-1 and TRBJ1-3; 8 bases match TRBD1. V trimming: 0 bases; J trimming: 5 bases; junction bases outside the gene matches: 3. Looked up from germline, CDR1 is DFQATT and CDR2 is SNEGSKA (reference sequence). The CDR3 contains 14 residues.

This clonotype showed up many times. In DNA form, the CDR3 reads TGTGCCAGCAGCCGGCGACTACTGGGACTAGCGGGGACTGAGCAGTTCTTC. As protein: CASSRRLLGLAGTEQFF. The genes are TRBV5-6 and TRBJ2-1; 13 nucleotides match TRBD2. CDR3 length: 17 residues. V gave up 4 bases and J gave up 9 bases; unmatched junction bases: 13. CDR1 and CDR2 from the germline V gene are SGHDT and YYEEEE.

This clonotype was counted many times. J is TRBJ2-3 and V is TRBV7-8; 11 bases fit TRBD2. V lost 1 base to trimming and J lost 4 bases; unmatched junction nucleotides: 1. Per the germline V gene, CDR1 is SGHVS and CDR2 is FQNEAQ. The CDR3 spans 15 residues. CDR3 residues: CASSLVAGGPDTQYF. As DNA, the CDR3 is TGTGCCAGCAGCTTAGTAGCGGGGGGGCCAGATACGCAGTATTTT.

The chain carries TRBV29-1 and TRBJ2-5; D perhaps matches TRBD1 (5 bases). The V gene's germline CDR1 is SQVTM and CDR2 ANQGSEA. Trimming pared 6 bases from V and 5 bases from J, leaving 16 bases between. CDR3 length equals 13 residues. Here the CDR3 reads CSVAQGRSETQYF. For the CDR3, the DNA is TGCAGCGTGGCTCAGGGTCGCTCTGAGACCCAGTACTTC.

Ten or more counts support this clonotype. This chain links TRBV20-1 with TRBJ1-4, with D uncertain. Trimming took off 3 bases at V and 8 bases at J, with 4 bases between the two ends. Germline assignment: CDR1 DFQATT and CDR2 SNEGSKA (reference sequence). The CDR3 has 10 residues. The CDR3 protein is CSASGEKLFF. The CDR3 DNA follows: TGCAGTGCTAGTGGGGAAAAACTGTTTTTT.

As for this clonotype: This may arise from a read error, as a much more abundant clone is one base away. The chain employs TRBV9 and TRBJ1-4, with 7 bases that match TRBD1. The CDR3 has 15 residues. Germline CDR1 reads SGDLS; CDR2 reads YYNGEE. The CDR3 DNA reads as TGTCCCAGCACCCGAACCGGGACAGCTAATGAAAAACTGTTTTTT. Protein: CPSTRTGTANEKLFF.

The table lists this clonotype with many counts. V is TRBV6-2 or TRBV6-3 and J is TRBJ1-5, with D perhaps TRBD1 (5 bases). The V gene's germline CDR1 is MNHEY and CDR2 SVGEGT. The ends were cut back, 8 bases at V and 1 base at J, with 9 bases in the middle. The CDR3 sequence is 13 residues long. Here the CDR3 reads CASGGRSNQPQHF. The CDR3 nucleotides read TGTGCCAGCGGGGGACGGAGCAATCAGCCCCAGCATTTT.

This clonotype was counted only a few times. The chain is built from TRBV20-1 and TRBJ2-1; D may be TRBD2 (6 bases). CDR1 is DFQATT and CDR2 is SNEGSKA in the germline V gene (reference sequence). The CDR3 extends over 14 amino acids. The V and J ends lost 3 bases and 0 bases respectively, with 9 bases between them. Written as DNA, the CDR3 is TGCAGTGCTAGTGCGGGGAGCTCCTACAATGAGCAGTTCTTC. Protein: CSASAGSSYNEQFF.